These T cell receptor beta chains were read from a single sample in a study of T cell responses to AZD1222 COVID-19 vaccine. Assay used: immunoSEQ multiplex PCR; TCRdb lists only in-frame clones, some missing. Counted here are roughly 80,000 clones, approximately 88% occurring once; the ten biggest clones make up approximately 4.5%. Here the sequenced sample was peripheral blood, taken on day 0 of MenACWY control vaccination. These TCRs come from an adult in good health. Each CDR3 is given with its conserved first and last residue. The size field is filled for only some rows; it gives once, few, many or a size class.

clone_size: -; v_call: TRBV6-6; j_call: TRBJ2-1; cdr3_aa: CASSSQDPEIGDEQFF
clone_size: few; v_call: TRBV5-4; j_call: TRBJ2-7; cdr3_aa: CASSSPDRGSYEQYF
clone_size: -; v_call: TRBV30; j_call: TRBJ2-1; cdr3_aa: CAWSRTSSYNEQFF
clone_size: -; v_call: TRBV27; j_call: TRBJ2-7; cdr3_aa: CASSLEGYEQYF
clone_size: -; v_call: TRBV7-8; j_call: TRBJ2-7; cdr3_aa: CASSLTQGITGEQYF
clone_size: -; v_call: TRBV10-3; j_call: TRBJ2-2; cdr3_aa: CAIEGKRTGELFF
clone_size: -; v_call: TRBV7-3; j_call: TRBJ2-7; cdr3_aa: CASAPGYLTEQYF
clone_size: -; v_call: TRBV5-5; j_call: TRBJ1-3; cdr3_aa: CASSSPGQSLSGNTIYF
clone_size: -; v_call: TRBV28; j_call: TRBJ2-7; cdr3_aa: CASSLQGKAAYEQYF
clone_size: -; v_call: TRBV6-2/TRBV6-3; j_call: TRBJ2-3; cdr3_aa: CASSSAGAGFYTQYF
clone_size: -; v_call: TRBV6-1; j_call: TRBJ1-2; cdr3_aa: CASSEEGEFSYTF
clone_size: -; v_call: TRBV2; j_call: TRBJ1-1; cdr3_aa: CASSLQVGNTEAFF
clone_size: -; v_call: TRBV28; j_call: TRBJ2-7; cdr3_aa: CASSLQGGGGQYF
clone_size: -; v_call: TRBV28; j_call: TRBJ1-4; cdr3_aa: CASSFRADEKLFF
clone_size: -; v_call: TRBV14; j_call: TRBJ2-3; cdr3_aa: CASSPDTDTQYF
clone_size: -; v_call: TRBV4-3; j_call: TRBJ1-6; cdr3_aa: CASSQAGQGFSPLHF
clone_size: -; v_call: TRBV6-5; j_call: TRBJ1-2; cdr3_aa: CASSYHFLRTGVGYTF
clone_size: -; v_call: TRBV4-2; j_call: TRBJ2-3; cdr3_aa: CASSQVTGVYTDTQYF
clone_size: -; v_call: TRBV28; j_call: TRBJ1-5; cdr3_aa: CASSLGGLGNQPQHF
clone_size: -; v_call: TRBV28; j_call: TRBJ1-4; cdr3_aa: CASSTSLGATNEKLFF
clone_size: once; v_call: TRBV9; j_call: TRBJ2-7; cdr3_aa: CASSVAIGYEQYF
clone_size: -; v_call: TRBV5-4; j_call: TRBJ1-6; cdr3_aa: CASSMDFYNSPLHF
clone_size: -; v_call: TRBV18; j_call: TRBJ2-7; cdr3_aa: CASSSSGTGGYEQYF
clone_size: -; v_call: TRBV9; j_call: TRBJ1-5; cdr3_aa: CASSPPSSRNQPQHF
clone_size: -; v_call: TRBV15; j_call: TRBJ1-5; cdr3_aa: CATSRGGQPQHF
clone_size: -; v_call: TRBV6-5; j_call: TRBJ2-1; cdr3_aa: CASSRTSGSSNEQFF
clone_size: -; v_call: TRBV29-1; j_call: TRBJ2-5; cdr3_aa: CSVERGLAVVQETQYF
clone_size: -; v_call: TRBV24-1; j_call: TRBJ1-2; cdr3_aa: CATSDNRDDYGYTF
clone_size: -; v_call: TRBV9; j_call: TRBJ2-7; cdr3_aa: CASTESPGPGYEQYF
clone_size: -; v_call: TRBV28; j_call: TRBJ1-5; cdr3_aa: CASSVPVSNQPQHF
clone_size: -; v_call: TRBV28; j_call: TRBJ1-3; cdr3_aa: CASSLSGVLQGVKGNTIYF